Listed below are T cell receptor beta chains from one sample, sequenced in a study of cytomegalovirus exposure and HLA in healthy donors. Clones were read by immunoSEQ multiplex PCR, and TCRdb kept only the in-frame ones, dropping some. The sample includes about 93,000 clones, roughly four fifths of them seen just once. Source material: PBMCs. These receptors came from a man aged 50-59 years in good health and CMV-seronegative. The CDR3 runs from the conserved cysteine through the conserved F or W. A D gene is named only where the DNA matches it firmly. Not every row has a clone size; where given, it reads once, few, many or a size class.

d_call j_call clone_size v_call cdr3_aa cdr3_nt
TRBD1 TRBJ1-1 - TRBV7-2 CASSQDRFSEAFF TGTGCCAGCAGCCAGGACAGGTTCTCTGAAGCTTTCTTT
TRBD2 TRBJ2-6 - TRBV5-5 CASSQTGTSGSGANVLTF TGTGCCAGCAGCCAAACCGGGACTAGCGGCTCTGGGGCCAACGTCCTGACTTTC
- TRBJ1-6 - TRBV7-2 CASSPELGNSPLHF TGTGCCAGCAGCCCGGAGTTGGGTAATTCACCCCTCCACTTT
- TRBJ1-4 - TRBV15 CATSRQGIWEKLFF TGTGCCACCAGCAGACAGGGGATTTGGGAAAAACTGTTTTTT
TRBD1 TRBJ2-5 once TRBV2 CASRGTGGETQYF TGTGCCAGCAGGGGGACAGGGGGAGAGACCCAGTACTTC
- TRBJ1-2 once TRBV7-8 CASSRTEAYGYTF TGTGCCAGCAGCCGGACAGAGGCCTATGGCTACACCTTC
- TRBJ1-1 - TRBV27 CASSPNSLTGSPEAFF TGTGCCAGCAGCCCTAACTCATTGACAGGTAGCCCTGAAGCTTTCTTT
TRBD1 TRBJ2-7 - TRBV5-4 CASSYLGQGDEQYF TGTGCCAGCAGTTACCTGGGACAGGGTGACGAGCAGTACTTC
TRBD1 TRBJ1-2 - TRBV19 CASNGQGAVGYTF TGTGCCAGTAACGGACAGGGGGCTGTTGGCTACACCTTC
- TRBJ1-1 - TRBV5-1 CASSFLGANTEAFF TGCGCCAGCAGCTTCCTCGGAGCGAACACTGAAGCTTTCTTT
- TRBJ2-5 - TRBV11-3 CASNTQGAGEQYF TGTGCCAGCAACACCCAGGGGGCGGGGGAGCAGTACTTC
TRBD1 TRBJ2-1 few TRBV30 CAWSEGAGEQFF TGTGCCTGGAGTGAGGGGGCTGGTGAGCAGTTCTTC
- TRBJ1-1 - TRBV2 CASIWGSSSLNTEAFF TGTGCCAGCATTTGGGGTTCTAGCAGCCTGAACACTGAAGCTTTCTTT
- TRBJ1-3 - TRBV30 CAWSNGHTIYF TGTGCCTGGAGTAATGGGCACACCATATATTTT
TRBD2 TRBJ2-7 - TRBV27 CASSIRLGLGFEEQYF TGTGCCAGCAGTATACGCCTGGGACTAGGGTTTGAGGAGCAGTACTTC
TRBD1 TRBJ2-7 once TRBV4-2 CASSQGNRGRSSYEQYF TGTGCCAGCAGCCAAGGCAACAGGGGGCGGTCATCCTACGAGCAGTACTTC
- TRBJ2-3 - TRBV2 CASKRLEPQPGDTQYF TGTGCCAGCAAAAGGCTAGAACCCCAGCCGGGAGATACGCAGTATTTT
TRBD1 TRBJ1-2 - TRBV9 CASSQGQGTYGYTF TGTGCCAGCAGCCAAGGACAGGGTACCTATGGCTACACCTTC
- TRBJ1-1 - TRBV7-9 CASSILRGGPDTEAFF TGTGCCAGCAGCATCCTCCGCGGGGGGCCTGACACTGAAGCTTTCTTT
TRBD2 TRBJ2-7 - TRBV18 CASSPTPSGTRYEQYF TGTGCCAGCTCACCGACCCCTAGCGGGACTAGATACGAGCAGTACTTC
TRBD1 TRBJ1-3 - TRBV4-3 CASSQEKQGANTIYF TGCGCCAGCAGCCAAGAAAAGCAGGGGGCGAACACCATATATTTT
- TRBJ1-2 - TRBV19 CASSIAGLSYGYTF TGTGCCAGTAGTATAGCAGGGTTGAGCTATGGCTACACCTTC